One and the same sample provided the 3 T cell receptor beta chains below, sequenced in a study of blood T cells in healthy people across ages. Together with a sample-barcoded 5' primer, a J-beta primer mix was included in a second PCR lasting roughly 6 to 12 cycles. TCRdb fed the 5' RACE reads into MiXCR, producing one record per CDR3 protein. Of hundreds of thousands of distinct CDR3 sequences in the sample, around 21% are singletons; the top ten hold roughly 3.9%. What was sequenced was blood. The receptors were gathered from a man aged 70 or older in good health.

The chain recombines TRBV15 with TRBJ2-5, with 12 bases fitting TRBD2. The DNA matches TRBJ2-1 better at its end, which makes the J call doubtful. CDR1 and CDR2 from the germline V gene are LNHNV and YYDKDF (reference sequence). The CDR3 is 16 residues long. The CDR3 loop reads CATSSKLAGGRDEQFF. As DNA, the CDR3 is TGTGCCACCAGCAGCAAACTAGCGGGAGGTCGAGATGAGCAGTTCTTC.

The chain is built from TRBV5-1 and TRBJ2-1, with D perhaps assigned TRBD1 or TRBD2 (5 bases each). The CDR3 contains 13 residues. Trimming took 1 base from V and 8 from J, leaving 10 bases between them. Germline V gene data show CDR1 as SGHRS and CDR2 as YFSETQ. CDR3 nucleotide sequence: TGCGCCAGCAGCTTGTATTCGGGGCATGAGCAGTTCTTC. It specifies CASSLYSGHEQFF.

The gene calls are TRBV20-1 and TRBJ2-3; 10 bases fit TRBD1. The CDR3 loop spans 15 amino acids. Trimming cost V 6 bases and J 1 base; bases outside gene matches: 7. CDR1 and CDR2 from the germline V gene are DFQATT and SNEGSKA (reference sequence). The CDR3 reads CSASAGTGGTDTQYF. The CDR3 DNA follows: TGCAGTGCCTCAGCCGGGACAGGGGGCACAGATACGCAGTATTTT.